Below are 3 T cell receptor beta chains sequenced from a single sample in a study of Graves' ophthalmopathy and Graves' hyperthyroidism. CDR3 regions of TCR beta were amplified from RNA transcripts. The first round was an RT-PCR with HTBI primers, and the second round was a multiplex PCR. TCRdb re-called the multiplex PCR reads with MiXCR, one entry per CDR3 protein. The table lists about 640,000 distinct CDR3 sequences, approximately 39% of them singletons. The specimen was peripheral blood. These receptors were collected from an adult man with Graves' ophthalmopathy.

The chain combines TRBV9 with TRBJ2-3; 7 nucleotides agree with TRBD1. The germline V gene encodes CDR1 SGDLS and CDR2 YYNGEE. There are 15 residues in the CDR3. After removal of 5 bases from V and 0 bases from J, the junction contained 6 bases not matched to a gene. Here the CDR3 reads CASSEGAGSTDTQYF. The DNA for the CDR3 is TGTGCCAGCAGTGAGGGGGCAGGGAGCACAGATACGCAGTATTTT.

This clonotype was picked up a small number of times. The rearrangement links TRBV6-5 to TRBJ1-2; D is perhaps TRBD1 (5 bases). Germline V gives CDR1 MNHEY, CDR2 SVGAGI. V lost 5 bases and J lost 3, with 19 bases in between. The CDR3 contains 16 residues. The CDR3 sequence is CASSPGTEKRHYGYTF. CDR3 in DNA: TGTGCCAGCAGTCCCGGGACCGAGAAACGACACTATGGCTACACCTTC.

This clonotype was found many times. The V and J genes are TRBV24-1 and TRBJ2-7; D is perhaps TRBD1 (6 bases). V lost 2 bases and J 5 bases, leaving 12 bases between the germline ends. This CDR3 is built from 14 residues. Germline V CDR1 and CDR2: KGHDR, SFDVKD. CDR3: CATSDSARGHEQYF. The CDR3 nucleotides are TGTGCCACCAGTGATTCGGCCAGGGGTCACGAGCAGTACTTC.